The source of this T cell receptor (beta chain) is a study of CD4 and CD8 cells across lung adenocarcinoma regions. The CDR3 covers 14 residues. V lost 8 bases and J lost 4; bases outside the gene matches: 7. Germline CDR1 reads MNHNS; CDR2 reads SASEGT. MiXCR, applied by TCRdb to the PCR reads, yields one record per CDR3 protein. This table has 5,500 to 7,000 distinct CDR3 sequences, about half appearing once. Donors had localized lung adenocarcinoma, a non-small cell lung cancer. The specimen was CD8+ T cells from the margin of a lung tumor. The clonotype was recovered from a male donor with lung adenocarcinoma. The CD4 and CD8 labels of this study may be unreliable. The V gene is TRBV6-1, the J gene TRBJ2-1, with TRBD2 matching over 8 bases. CDR3 DNA: TGTGCCAGCTGGAGGGCGGGGGGATACAATGAGCAGTTCTTC. Its translation: CASWRAGGYNEQFF.